This TCR beta chain was profiled in a study of blood T cell repertoires in COVID-19. Study context: Acute and convalescent COVID-19 specimens originated in the United States, Italy and Spain. PBMCs, B-cell-depleted T cells, or T cells were the source of the cDNA or gDNA that made up the material.

Original processing methods: By means of reference gene primer amplification, nucleated cell counts were estimated. Some clones are missing from TCRdb's copy, which holds only in-frame ones; the method was immunoSEQ multiplex PCR. V and J calls and clone size are those listed in that table; D and trimming were worked out from the DNA. The profile shows 220,000 or so clones, 65% to 85% of them singletons. Sequenced input: peripheral blood. The sequence derives from a woman in her 30s who had recovered from COVID-19.

CDR3 DNA: TGTGCCTGGAGTTGGACGGGGGATGAGCAGTTCTTC. It translates to CAWSWTGDEQFF. The chain joins TRBV30 to TRBJ2-1, with a tentative D call TRBD2 (6 bases). With 2 bases removed from V and 8 bases from J, the gap between germline ends came to 10 bases. The CDR3 spans 12 residues. Germline lookup yields CDR1 GTSNPN and CDR2 SVGIG (reference sequence).